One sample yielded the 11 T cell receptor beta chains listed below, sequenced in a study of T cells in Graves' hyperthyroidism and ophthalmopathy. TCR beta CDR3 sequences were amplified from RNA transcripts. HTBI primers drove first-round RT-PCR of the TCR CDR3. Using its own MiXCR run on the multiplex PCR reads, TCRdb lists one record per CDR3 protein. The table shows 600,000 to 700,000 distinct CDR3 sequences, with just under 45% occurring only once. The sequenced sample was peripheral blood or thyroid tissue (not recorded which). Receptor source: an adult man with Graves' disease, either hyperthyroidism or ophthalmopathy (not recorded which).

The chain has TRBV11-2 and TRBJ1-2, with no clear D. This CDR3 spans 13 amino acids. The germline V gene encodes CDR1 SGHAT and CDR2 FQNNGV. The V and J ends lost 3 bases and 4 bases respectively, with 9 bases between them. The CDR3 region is CASSFGSTYGYTF. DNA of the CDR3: TGTGCCAGCAGCTTTGGGAGTACCTATGGCTACACCTTC.

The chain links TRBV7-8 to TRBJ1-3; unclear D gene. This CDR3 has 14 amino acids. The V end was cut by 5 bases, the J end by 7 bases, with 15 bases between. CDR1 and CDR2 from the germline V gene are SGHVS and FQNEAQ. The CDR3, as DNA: TGTGCCAGCAGCACGTCCCGGGTCCCGAACACCATATATTTT. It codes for CASSTSRVPNTIYF.

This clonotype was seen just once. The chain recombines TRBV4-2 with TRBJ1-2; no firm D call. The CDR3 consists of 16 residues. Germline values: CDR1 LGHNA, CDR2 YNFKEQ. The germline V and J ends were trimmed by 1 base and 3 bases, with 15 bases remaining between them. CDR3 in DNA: TGTGCCAGCAGCCAAGGAGAGGGCATGGCCTACTATGGCTACACCTTC. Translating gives CASSQGEGMAYYGYTF.

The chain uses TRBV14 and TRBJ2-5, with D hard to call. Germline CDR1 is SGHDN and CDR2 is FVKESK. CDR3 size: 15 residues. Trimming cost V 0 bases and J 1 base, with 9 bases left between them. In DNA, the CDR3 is TGTGCCAGCAGCCAAGATTTACGGCCCCAAGAGACCCAGTACTTC. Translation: CASSQDLRPQETQYF. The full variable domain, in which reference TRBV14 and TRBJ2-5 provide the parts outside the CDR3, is EAGVTQFPSHSVIEKGQTVTLRCDPISGHDNLYWYRRVMGKEIKFLLHFVKESKQDESGMPNNRFLAERTGGTYSTLKVQPAELEDSGVYFCASSQDLRPQETQYFGPGTRLLVL.

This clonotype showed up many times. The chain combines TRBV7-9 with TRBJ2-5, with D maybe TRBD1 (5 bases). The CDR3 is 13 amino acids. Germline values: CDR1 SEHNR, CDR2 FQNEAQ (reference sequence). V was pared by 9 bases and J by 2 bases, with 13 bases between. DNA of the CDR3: TGTGCCAGTAGCAAGACAGATCAAGAGACCCAGTACTTC. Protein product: CASSKTDQETQYF.

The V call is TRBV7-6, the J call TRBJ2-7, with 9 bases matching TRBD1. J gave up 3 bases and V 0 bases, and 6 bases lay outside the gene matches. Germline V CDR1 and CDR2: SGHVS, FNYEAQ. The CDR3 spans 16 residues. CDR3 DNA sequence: TGTGCCAGCAGCTTAGCGCCCGGGACAGGGAACTACGAGCAGTACTTC. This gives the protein CASSLAPGTGNYEQYF.

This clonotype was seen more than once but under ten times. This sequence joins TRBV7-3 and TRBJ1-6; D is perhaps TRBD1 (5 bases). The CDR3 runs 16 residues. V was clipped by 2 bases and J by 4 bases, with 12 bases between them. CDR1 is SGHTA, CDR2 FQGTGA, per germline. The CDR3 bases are TGTGCCAGCAGCTTAGGGGGGGGTGGATATAATTCACCCCTCCACTTT. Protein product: CASSLGGGGYNSPLHF.

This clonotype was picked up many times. CDR3: CSATFPGRQTQYF. DNA for the CDR3: TGCAGTGCTACGTTTCCAGGGAGGCAGACCCAGTACTTC. The chain uses TRBV20-1 and TRBJ2-5; tentative D call: TRBD2 (6 bases). The V gene lost 4 bases and the J gene lost 6 bases, with 15 bases spanning the gap. Germline CDR1 reads DFQATT; CDR2 reads SNEGSKA (reference sequence). The CDR3 loop spans 13 amino acids.

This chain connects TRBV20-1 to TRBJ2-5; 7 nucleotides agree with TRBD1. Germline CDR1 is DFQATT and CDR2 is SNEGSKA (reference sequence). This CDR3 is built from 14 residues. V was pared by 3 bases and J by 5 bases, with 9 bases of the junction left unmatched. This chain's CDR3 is CSARRGRFTETQYF. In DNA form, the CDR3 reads TGCAGTGCTAGGAGGGGGCGCTTTACGGAGACCCAGTACTTC.

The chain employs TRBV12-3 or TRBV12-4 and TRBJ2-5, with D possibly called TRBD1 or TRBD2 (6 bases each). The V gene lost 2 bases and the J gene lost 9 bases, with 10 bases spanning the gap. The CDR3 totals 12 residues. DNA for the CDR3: TGTGCCAGCAGTTTATGGAGGGGGGCCCAGTACTTC. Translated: CASSLWRGAQYF.

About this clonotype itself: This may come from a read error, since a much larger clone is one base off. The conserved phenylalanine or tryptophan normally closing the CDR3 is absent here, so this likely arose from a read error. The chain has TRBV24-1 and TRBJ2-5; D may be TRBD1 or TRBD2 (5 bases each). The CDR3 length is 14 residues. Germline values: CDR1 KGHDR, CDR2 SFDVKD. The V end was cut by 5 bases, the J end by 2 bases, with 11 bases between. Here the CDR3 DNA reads TGTGCCACCAGTGGAGGGGCCCTACAAGAGACCCAGTACCTC. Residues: CATSGGALQETQYL.